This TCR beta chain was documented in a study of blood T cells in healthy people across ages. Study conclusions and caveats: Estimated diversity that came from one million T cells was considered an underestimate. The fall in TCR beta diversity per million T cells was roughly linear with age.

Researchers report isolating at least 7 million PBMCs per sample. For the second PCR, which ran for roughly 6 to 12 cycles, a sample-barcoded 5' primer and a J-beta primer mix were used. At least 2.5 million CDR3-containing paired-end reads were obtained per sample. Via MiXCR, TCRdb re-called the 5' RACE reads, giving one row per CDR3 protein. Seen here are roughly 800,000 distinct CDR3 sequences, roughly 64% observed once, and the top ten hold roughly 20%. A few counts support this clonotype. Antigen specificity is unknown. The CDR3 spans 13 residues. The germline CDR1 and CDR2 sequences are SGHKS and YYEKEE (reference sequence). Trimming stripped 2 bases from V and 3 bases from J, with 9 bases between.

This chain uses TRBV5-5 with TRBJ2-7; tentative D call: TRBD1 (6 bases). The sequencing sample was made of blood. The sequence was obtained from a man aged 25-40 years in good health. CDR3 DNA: TGTGCCAGCAGCTTACAGGGCTTCTACGAGCAGTACTTC. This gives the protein CASSLQGFYEQYF.